One sample yielded the 31 T cell receptor beta chains listed below, sequenced in a study of PD-1 blockade in classical Hodgkin lymphoma. Stated time point: cycle 4 day 1 (C4D1), after more than 5 weeks of nivolumab. Exposure to brentuximab vedotin varied, and each patient had relapsed following autologous stem cell transplantation. By magnetic negative selection, CD8+ T cells were isolated from the thawed PBMCs. Some clones are missing from TCRdb's copy, which holds only in-frame ones; the method was immunoSEQ multiplex PCR. The sample holds roughly 4,000 clones; approximately 72% are singletons and the top ten take roughly a third. This material consisted of CD8+ T cells from blood, taken before the fourth cycle of nivolumab. These receptor sequences come from a human donor with classical Hodgkin lymphoma.

The gene calls are TRBV5-4 and TRBJ2-7; TRBD1 aligns across 8 bases. The CDR3 is made up of 14 amino acids. Losses at the gene ends were 3 bases for V and 5 bases for J; bases not matched to a gene: 7. Germline loops: CDR1 SGHNT, CDR2 YYREEE (reference sequence). This CDR3 reads CASSSDRVEDEQYF. The CDR3 DNA follows: TGTGCCAGCAGCTCGGACAGGGTCGAGGACGAGCAGTACTTC.

The V and J genes are TRBV21-1 and TRBJ2-3. TRBV21-1 is classified as a pseudogene. The CDR3 runs to 16 residues. The CDR3 loop reads CASSKCGRGHTDTQYF. The CDR3 coding sequence is TGTGCCAGCAGCAAATGTGGACGGGGGCACACAGATACGCAGTATTTT.

The gene calls are TRBV28 and TRBJ2-3; D may be TRBD1 (6 bases). The CDR3 sequence is 14 residues long. Looked up from germline, CDR1 is MDHEN and CDR2 is SYDVKM. Trimming cost V 4 bases and J 3 bases, with 11 bases left between them. In DNA, the CDR3 is TGTGCCAGCAGTTACTTACAGGGTACAGATACGCAGTATTTT. This codes for CASSYLQGTDTQYF.

V is TRBV19 and J is TRBJ2-7, with D tentatively TRBD2 (5 bases). This CDR3 spans 14 amino acids. The germline gives CDR1 LNHDA, CDR2 SQIVND (reference sequence). V dropped 9 bases and J dropped 1 base, with 16 bases sitting between them. The DNA for the CDR3 is TGTGCCAGCAGCCGGGGTGGGAATTCCTACGAGCAGTACTTC. Encoded protein: CASSRGGNSYEQYF.

The V and J genes are TRBV29-1 and TRBJ1-2, with 9 nucleotides matching TRBD1. V gave up 7 bases and J gave up 0 bases; unmatched junction bases: 12. Germline-derived CDR1 and CDR2 are SQVTM and ANQGSEA. CDR3 length: 16 amino acids. The chain's CDR3 is CSGWTGASGANYGYTF. CDR3 sequence (DNA): TGCAGCGGATGGACAGGGGCGAGCGGAGCTAACTATGGCTACACCTTC.

The V gene is TRBV11-2, the J gene TRBJ1-2, with 9 positions matching TRBD1. The CDR3 length is 16 residues. The germline V gene encodes CDR1 SGHAT and CDR2 FQNNGV. With 2 bases clipped from V and 4 bases from J, the junction kept 8 bases outside the gene matches. DNA of the CDR3: TGTGCCAGCAGCTTAACAGGGGGCGCAGGGGGCTATGGCTACACCTTC. It codes for CASSLTGGAGGYGYTF. The full variable domain, rest sourced from reference TRBV11-2 and TRBJ1-2, is EAGVAQSPRYKIIEKRQSVAFWCNPISGHATLYWYQQILGQGPKLLIQFQNNGVVDDSQLPKDRFSAERLKGVDSTLKIQPAKLEDSAVYLCASSLTGGAGGYGYTFGSGTRLTVV.

This clone showed up just once. This sequence joins TRBV7-6 and TRBJ1-4, with D hard to call. This CDR3 is 14 amino acids long. The V end was cut by 5 bases, the J end by 4 bases, with 11 bases between. The germline gives CDR1 SGHVS, CDR2 FNYEAQ. The DNA for the CDR3 is TGTGCCAGCAGCCCGCGGACGGGTAATGAAAAACTGTTTTTT. This codes for CASSPRTGNEKLFF.

This sequence joins TRBV4-3 and TRBJ2-2; D not certain. This CDR3 comprises 13 residues. Germline values: CDR1 LGHNA, CDR2 YSLEER. With 2 bases removed from V and 2 bases from J, the gap between germline ends came to 3 bases. This CDR3 reads CASSQFNTGELFF. CDR3 coding DNA: TGCGCCAGCAGCCAATTTAACACCGGGGAGCTGTTTTTT.

The chain links TRBV2 to TRBJ1-1, with D unresolved. Germline V CDR1 and CDR2: SNHLY, FYNNEI. With 2 bases removed from V and 5 bases from J, the gap between germline ends came to 12 bases. The CDR3 is 14 residues long. The CDR3 nucleotides are TGTGCCAGCAGTGAAAAAAGGGCCGTGACTGAAGCTTTCTTT. Protein product: CASSEKRAVTEAFF.

This clone has only a few counts. The genes are TRBV7-2 and TRBJ1-2; D is ambiguous. CDR1 and CDR2 (germline): SGHTA, FQGNSA. V lost 1 base and J lost 5, with 17 bases in between. The CDR3 totals 16 residues. DNA of the CDR3: TGTGCCAGCAGCTTAGACTACCCCGCACCCTCGTATGGCTACACCTTC. This codes for CASSLDYPAPSYGYTF.

The chain employs TRBV11-2 and TRBJ2-2; D possibly uses TRBD1 or TRBD2 (6 bases each). The CDR3 extends over 17 amino acids. Germline V gene lookup returns CDR1 SGHAT and CDR2 FQNNGV. V shed 5 bases and J shed 5 bases, with 21 bases lying between them. The chain's CDR3 is CASSRRGGGPSTGELFF. The CDR3 DNA is TGTGCCAGCAGCAGAAGAGGAGGGGGGCCCTCGACCGGGGAGCTGTTTTTT. The full variable domain, in which reference TRBV11-2 and TRBJ2-2 provide the parts outside the CDR3, is EAGVAQSPRYKIIEKRQSVAFWCNPISGHATLYWYQQILGQGPKLLIQFQNNGVVDDSQLPKDRFSAERLKGVDSTLKIQPAKLEDSAVYLCASSRRGGGPSTGELFFGEGSRLTVL.

This chain joins TRBV7-2 and TRBJ1-5; D call uncertain. Trimming stripped 5 bases from V and 0 bases from J, with 17 bases between. CDR1 is SGHTA and CDR2 is FQGNSA in the germline V gene. This CDR3 contains 17 residues. CDR3 sequence (DNA): TGTGCCAGCAGCCATCGGACGGGAACCTATAGCAATCAGCCCCAGCATTTT. Its protein is CASSHRTGTYSNQPQHF. Drawing the rest from reference TRBV7-2 and TRBJ1-5, the complete variable domain is GAGVSQSPSNKVTEKGKDVELRCDPISGHTALYWYRQSLGQGLEFLIYFQGNSAPDKSGLPSDRFSAERTGGSVSTLTIQRTQQEDSAVYLCASSHRTGTYSNQPQHFGDGTRLSIL.

The rearrangement links TRBV6-4 to TRBJ2-1, with 12 bases lining up with TRBD2. Per the germline V gene, CDR1 is MRHNA and CDR2 is SNTAGT. There are 16 residues in the CDR3. The V gene end was trimmed by 5 bases and the J gene end by 3 bases; junction bases not matched to a gene: 5. The CDR3 loop is CASSRLAGDLYNEQFF. DNA of the CDR3: TGTGCCAGCAGTAGACTAGCGGGGGACCTCTACAATGAGCAGTTCTTC.

The sample holds one count of this clone. V usage is TRBV9 and J usage is TRBJ2-1, with 8 bases lining up with TRBD2. V lost 0 bases to trimming and J lost 0 bases; unmatched junction nucleotides: 8. The CDR3 runs 18 residues. CDR1 and CDR2 (germline): SGDLS, YYNGEE. CDR3 DNA sequence: TGTGCCAGCAGCGTAGGACTAGCGACACACAGCTCCTACAATGAGCAGTTCTTC. Protein: CASSVGLATHSSYNEQFF.

The chain joins TRBV2 to TRBJ1-2; D gene unclear. The germline gives CDR1 SNHLY, CDR2 FYNNEI. Trimming left V 3 bases short and J 4 bases short, with 18 bases between. CDR3 length: 16 amino acids. The CDR3 DNA reads TGTGCCAGCAGTGAGAGATATGGGGAGCTTAGCTATGGCTACACCTTC. This encodes CASSERYGELSYGYTF.

The gene calls are TRBV19 and TRBJ1-2; perhaps TRBD1 as D (5 bases). The germline V gene has CDR1 LNHDA and CDR2 SQIVND (reference sequence). CDR3 length: 13 amino acids. With 3 bases removed from V and 3 bases from J, the gap between germline ends came to 8 bases. The CDR3 DNA is TGTGCCAGTAGTATCACAGGAGACTATGGCTACACCTTC. This translates into CASSITGDYGYTF.

The CDR3 sequence is CASSYMGEQYV. CDR3 in DNA: TGTGCCAGCAGTTACATGGGCGAGCAGTACGTC. The chain combines TRBV5-4 with TRBJ2-7, with D unresolved. The V gene lost 5 bases and the J gene lost 6 bases, with 9 bases spanning the gap. The CDR3 has 11 amino acids. Per the germline V gene, CDR1 is SGHNT and CDR2 is YYREEE (reference sequence).

The CDR3, as DNA: TGTGCCAGCAGTCAAGAAACCCTCGCATGGGACTACTCCTACGAGCAGTACTTC. Protein product: CASSQETLAWDYSYEQYF. The rearrangement links TRBV6-1 to TRBJ2-7; 7 bases fit TRBD2. The CDR3 consists of 18 residues. The J segment lost 0 bases and the V segment lost 5 bases, leaving 16 bases of the junction unmatched. Germline V gene data show CDR1 as MNHNS and CDR2 as SASEGT.

This chain links TRBV9 with TRBJ2-1; a weak D match, TRBD2 (6 bases). V lost 3 bases to trimming and J lost 10 bases, with 20 bases between them. The CDR3 has 15 residues. The germline CDR1 and CDR2 sequences are SGDLS and YYNGEE. Written as DNA, the CDR3 is TGTGCCAGCAGCGACGGGACTGGTTCGGTGCGGGAGCAGTTCTTC. It is translated as CASSDGTGSVREQFF. The full variable domain, its missing parts supplied by reference TRBV9 and TRBJ2-1, is DSGVTQTPKHLITATGQRVTLRCSPRSGDLSVYWYQQSLDQGLQFLIQYYNGEERAKGNILERFSAQQFPDLHSELNLSSLELGDSALYFCASSDGTGSVREQFFGPGTRLTVL.

The chain links TRBV2 to TRBJ2-3; 9 nucleotides align to TRBD1. V lost 10 bases, J lost 0 bases, and 17 bases stayed unmatched. This CDR3 has 18 residues. Germline CDR1 reads SNHLY; CDR2 reads FYNNEI. The CDR3 sequence: CATPGQGLFFSSTDTQYF. Written as DNA, the CDR3 is TGTGCCACCCCGGGACAGGGACTTTTTTTTTCTAGCACAGATACGCAGTATTTT.

This clone came up a few times. Relative to the germline gene, one junction end is altered; a read error may explain this. The chain carries TRBV11-2 and TRBJ2-7; the D gene is possibly TRBD2 (6 bases). The CDR3 totals 15 residues. Looked up from germline, CDR1 is SGHAT and CDR2 is FQNNGV. The CDR3 reads CASSQDVTSPIEQYF. CDR3 DNA: TGCGCCAGCAGCCAAGACGTCACTAGCCCTATCGAGCAGTACTTC.

This chain connects TRBV4-1 to TRBJ2-7; 8 bases map to TRBD2. CDR3 size: 14 residues. Germline CDR1 and CDR2: MGHRA and YSYEKL. The J segment lost 3 bases and the V segment lost 9 bases, leaving 10 bases of the junction unmatched. The CDR3 sequence: CARDREGINYEQYF. In DNA form, the CDR3 reads TGCGCCAGGGATCGGGAGGGAATAAACTACGAGCAGTACTTC.

The V and J genes are TRBV13 and TRBJ2-7, with a possible D match to TRBD2 (5 bases). V was cut by 3 bases and J by 3 bases, with 9 bases left in between. Germline V gene sequence: CDR1 PRHDT, CDR2 FYEKMQ (reference sequence). The CDR3 runs to 13 residues. The CDR3 loop reads CASSLGGHYEQYF. The CDR3 coding sequence is TGTGCCAGCAGCTTGGGCGGGCACTACGAGCAGTACTTC. Full variable domain (missing parts from reference TRBV13 and TRBJ2-7): AAGVIQSPRHLIKEKRETATLKCYPIPRHDTVYWYQQGPGQDPQFLISFYEKMQSDKGSIPDRFSAQQFSDYHSELNMSSLELGDSALYFCASSLGGHYEQYFGPGTRLTVT.

This chain uses TRBV4-1 with TRBJ1-5, with 10 bases lining up with TRBD1. The germline V gene encodes CDR1 MGHRA and CDR2 YSYEKL. There are 16 residues in the CDR3. With 0 bases clipped from V and 5 bases from J, the junction kept 4 bases outside the gene matches. CDR3 sequence reads: CASSQDGGQGDQPQHF. The CDR3 DNA reads TGCGCCAGCAGCCAAGATGGCGGACAGGGGGATCAGCCCCAGCATTTT.

The chain employs TRBV7-9 and TRBJ2-3; D is ambiguous. Looked up from germline, CDR1 is SEHNR and CDR2 is FQNEAQ (reference sequence). Trimming removed 1 base from V and 2 bases from J, with 19 bases in between. This CDR3 region has 18 residues. The CDR3 loop is CASSLVPQATYPTDTQYF. The CDR3 DNA sequence: TGTGCCAGCAGCTTAGTTCCGCAGGCCACCTACCCCACAGATACGCAGTATTTT.

A remark on this clone: Its ends do not fully match the called genes, so a read error is possible. V gene TRBV14 combines with J gene TRBJ2-5; D possibly corresponds to TRBD2 (6 bases). CDR1 and CDR2 (germline): SGHDN, FVKESK. This CDR3 has 12 residues. CDR3 nucleotides: TGTGCCAGCAGCCAAGGGGGGGACTCAATACACTTC. Protein: CASSQGGDSIHF.

J is TRBJ2-3 and V is TRBV2, with D possibly TRBD2 on 6 matching bases. V gave up 4 bases and J gave up 4 bases, with 15 bases separating them. CDR3 length: 15 amino acids. Looked up from germline, CDR1 is SNHLY and CDR2 is FYNNEI. The CDR3, as DNA: TGTGCCAGCAGTGGCACCGGGACTCTCCCAGATACGCAGTATTTT. Translated: CASSGTGTLPDTQYF.

This sequence joins TRBV28 and TRBJ2-2; no clear D gene. V shed 8 bases and J shed 7 bases, with 11 bases lying between them. This CDR3 spans 12 amino acids. The germline V gene has CDR1 MDHEN and CDR2 SYDVKM. The CDR3 here is CASGRFIGELFF. The CDR3 DNA is TGTGCCAGCGGCAGGTTTATCGGGGAGCTGTTTTTT. Filled out from reference TRBV28 and TRBJ2-2, the complete variable domain reads DVKVTQSSRYLVKRTGEKVFLECVQDMDHENMFWYRQDPGLGLRLIYFSYDVKMKEKGDIPEGYSVSREKKERFSLILESASTNQTSMYLCASGRFIGELFFGEGSRLTVL.

The chain recombines TRBV27 with TRBJ2-5; D remains ambiguous. V was clipped by 2 bases and J by 1 base, with 8 bases between them. CDR1 is MNHEY, CDR2 SMNVEV, per germline (reference sequence). The CDR3 totals 14 residues. The CDR3 DNA is TGTGCCAGCAGTTTAGTACTAATCCAAGAGACCCAGTACTTC. Translated, it gives CASSLVLIQETQYF.

This rearrangement joins TRBV18 to TRBJ2-7; 10 nucleotides agree with TRBD1. Trimming took 3 bases from V and 0 from J; bases not matched to a gene: 2. This CDR3 spans 15 amino acids. Per the germline V gene, CDR1 is KGHSH and CDR2 is LQKENI. The CDR3 loop reads CASSPDRGDSYEQYF. The CDR3, as DNA: TGTGCCAGCTCACCGGACAGGGGGGACTCCTACGAGCAGTACTTC.

Only one count was recorded for this clone. J is TRBJ2-2 and V is TRBV15, with a tentative D call TRBD1 (7 bases). Germline CDR1 is LNHNV and CDR2 is YYDKDF (reference sequence). V dropped 4 bases and J dropped 1 base, with 13 bases sitting between them. There are 16 residues in the CDR3. CDR3 DNA sequence: TGTGCCACCAGCAAAGACAGGGAGGTGAACACCGGGGAGCTGTTTTTT. Protein sequence: CATSKDREVNTGELFF.